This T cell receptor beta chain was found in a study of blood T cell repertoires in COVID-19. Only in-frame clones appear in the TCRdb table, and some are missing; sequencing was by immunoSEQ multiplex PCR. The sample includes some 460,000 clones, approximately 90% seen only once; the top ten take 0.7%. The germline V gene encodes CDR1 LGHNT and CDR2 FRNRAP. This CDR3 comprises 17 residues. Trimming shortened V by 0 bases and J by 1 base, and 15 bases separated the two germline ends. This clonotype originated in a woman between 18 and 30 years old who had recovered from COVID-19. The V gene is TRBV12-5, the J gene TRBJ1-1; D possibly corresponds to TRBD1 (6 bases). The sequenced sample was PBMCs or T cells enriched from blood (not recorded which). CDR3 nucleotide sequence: TGTGCTAGTGGTTTGGTTCGGGACAACCCGGCGAACACTGAAGCTTTCTTT. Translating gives CASGLVRDNPANTEAFF.